The T cell receptor beta chain described here comes from a study of cytotoxic CD8 clonotypes in ibrutinib-treated CLL. Overall study: Once patients had received a median around 12 months of treatment, range 6 to 36, response samples were obtained. Study results and caveats: Researchers report that baseline clonality outpaced age-matched healthy donors and tracked circulating CD8+ T-cell counts. Samples from sustained-remission and progressing patients were taken at different times.

Depths of 1 in 200,000 to 1 in 1 million T cells were the sequencing target. The protocol was immunoSEQ multiplex PCR, while the TCRdb copy is restricted to in-frame clones and leaves out a portion. Of more than 110,000 clones in the sample, roughly 90% were seen once. Germline V gives CDR1 MDHEN, CDR2 SYDVKM. This CDR3 spans 16 amino acids. Between the trimmed V and J ends, which lost 7 bases and 10 bases, there was a span of 26 bases. Comment on this clone: Its target is not known.

This rearrangement joins TRBV28 to TRBJ2-1; D possibly corresponds to TRBD1 (5 bases). The sequences come from PBMCs, collected after 12 months of ibrutinib treatment. This clonotype was obtained from a human donor with chronic lymphocytic leukemia. This CDR3 reads CASKSSRQGGFREQFF. The CDR3 nucleotides are TGTGCCAGCAAAAGTTCTCGGCAGGGTGGGTTTAGGGAGCAGTTCTTC.